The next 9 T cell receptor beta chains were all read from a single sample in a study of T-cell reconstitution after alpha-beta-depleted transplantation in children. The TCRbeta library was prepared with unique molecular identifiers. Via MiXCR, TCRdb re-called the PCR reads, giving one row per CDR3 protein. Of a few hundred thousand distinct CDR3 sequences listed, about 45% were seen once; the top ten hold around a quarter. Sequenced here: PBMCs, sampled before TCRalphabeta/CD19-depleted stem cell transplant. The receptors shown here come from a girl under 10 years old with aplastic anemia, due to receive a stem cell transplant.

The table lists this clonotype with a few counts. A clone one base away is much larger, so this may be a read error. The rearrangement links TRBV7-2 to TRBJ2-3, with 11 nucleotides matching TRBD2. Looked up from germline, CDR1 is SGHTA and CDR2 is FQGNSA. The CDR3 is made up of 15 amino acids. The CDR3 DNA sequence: TGTGCCAGCAGCGCGCTACTAGCGGGAGAAGATACGCATTATTTT. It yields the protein CASSALLAGEDTHYF.

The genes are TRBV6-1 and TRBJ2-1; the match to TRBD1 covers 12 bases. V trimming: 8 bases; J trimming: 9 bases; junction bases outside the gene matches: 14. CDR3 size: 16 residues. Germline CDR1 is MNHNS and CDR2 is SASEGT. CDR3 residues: CASSEPGQGAGGEQFF. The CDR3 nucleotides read TGTGCCAGCTCAGAACCGGGACAGGGGGCCGGTGGTGAGCAGTTCTTC.

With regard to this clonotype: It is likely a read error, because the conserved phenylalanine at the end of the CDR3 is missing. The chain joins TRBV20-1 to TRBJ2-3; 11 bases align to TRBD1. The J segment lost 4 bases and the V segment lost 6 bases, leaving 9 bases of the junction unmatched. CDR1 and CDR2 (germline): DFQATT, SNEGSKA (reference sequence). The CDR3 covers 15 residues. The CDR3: CSARGQGGVSDTQYS. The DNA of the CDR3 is TGCAGTGCGCGGGGACAGGGGGGCGTCTCAGATACGCAGTATTCT.

Here the CDR3 reads CAISTGYNTEAFF. The DNA of the CDR3 is TGTGCCATCTCGACAGGGTATAATACTGAAGCTTTCTTT. The V and J genes are TRBV28 and TRBJ1-1; TRBD1 agrees at 7 bases. CDR1 is MDHEN, CDR2 SYDVKM, per germline. The CDR3 has 13 amino acids. The V and J ends lost 10 bases and 5 bases, in that order; junction bases with no gene match: 10. Variable domain in full (rest from reference TRBV28 and TRBJ1-1): DVKVTQSSRYLVKRTGEKVFLECVQDMDHENMFWYRQDPGLGLRLIYFSYDVKMKEKGDIPEGYSVSREKKERFSLILESASTNQTSMYLCAISTGYNTEAFFGQGTRLTVV.

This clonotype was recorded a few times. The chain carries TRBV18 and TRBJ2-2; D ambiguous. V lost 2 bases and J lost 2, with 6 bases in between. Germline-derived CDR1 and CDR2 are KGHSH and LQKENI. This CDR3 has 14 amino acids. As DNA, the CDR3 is TGTGCCAGCTCACCAGACGGAAACACCGGGGAGCTGTTTTTT. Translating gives CASSPDGNTGELFF. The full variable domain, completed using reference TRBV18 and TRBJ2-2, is NAGVMQNPRHLVRRRGQEARLRCSPMKGHSHVYWYRQLPEEGLKFMVYLQKENIIDESGMPKERFSAEFPKEGPSILRIQQVVRGDSAAYFCASSPDGNTGELFFGEGSRLTVL.

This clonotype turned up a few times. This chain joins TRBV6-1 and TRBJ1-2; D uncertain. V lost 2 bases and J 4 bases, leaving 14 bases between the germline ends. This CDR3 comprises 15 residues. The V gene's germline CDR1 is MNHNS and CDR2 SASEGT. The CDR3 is CASSESGRSLYGYTF. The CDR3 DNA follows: TGTGCCAGCAGTGAAAGTGGACGTTCCCTCTATGGCTACACCTTC.

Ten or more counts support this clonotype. The CDR3 DNA reads TGTGCCAGCATCAGGGGTTCCCCCTACGAGCAGTACTTC. It yields the protein CASIRGSPYEQYF. The chain joins TRBV28 to TRBJ2-7; D is perhaps TRBD1 (6 bases). CDR1 MDHEN and CDR2 SYDVKM come from the germline V gene. V lost 7 bases to trimming and J lost 2 bases, with 12 bases between them. This CDR3 comprises 13 residues.

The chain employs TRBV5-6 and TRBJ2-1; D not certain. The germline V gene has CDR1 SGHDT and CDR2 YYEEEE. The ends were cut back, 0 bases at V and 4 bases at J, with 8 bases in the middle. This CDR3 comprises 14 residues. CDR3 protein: CASSLARPYNEQFF. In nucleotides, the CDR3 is TGTGCCAGCAGCTTGGCTCGGCCGTACAATGAGCAGTTCTTC.

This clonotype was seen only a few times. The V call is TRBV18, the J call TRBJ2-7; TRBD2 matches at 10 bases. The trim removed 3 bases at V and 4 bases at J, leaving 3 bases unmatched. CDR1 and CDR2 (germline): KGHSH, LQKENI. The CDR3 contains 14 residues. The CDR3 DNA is TGTGCCAGCTCACCTGGGACTAGCGAGTACGAGCAGTACTTC. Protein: CASSPGTSEYEQYF.